The sequence of this T cell receptor (beta chain) was determined in a study of beta chain features in type 1 diabetes. The whole isolated RNA underwent reverse transcription, so sequencing captured expressed TCRB transcripts. Using immunoSEQ multiplex PCR, the repertoire was profiled, and TCRdb retains in-frame clones only, with some absent. The table includes under 250,000 clones, about 25% detected once. Germline CDR1 and CDR2: GTSNPN and SVGIG (reference sequence). Trimming at V came to 2 bases and at J to 2 bases, leaving 6 bases not matched to a gene. CDR3 length equals 15 residues. This clone has only a few counts. What it binds is not known. Whole-study findings and limits: PCR might show a preference for shorter templates, equally across patients and controls.

The receptor was isolated from a man aged 25 to 40 in good health. The V gene is TRBV30, the J gene TRBJ2-4; the match to TRBD1 covers 7 bases. The material sequenced was central memory CD4+ T cells from blood. CDR3 in DNA: TGTGCCTGGAGTCGAGGGGGCGAATCCAAAAACATTCAGTACTTC. Translating it yields CAWSRGGESKNIQYF.